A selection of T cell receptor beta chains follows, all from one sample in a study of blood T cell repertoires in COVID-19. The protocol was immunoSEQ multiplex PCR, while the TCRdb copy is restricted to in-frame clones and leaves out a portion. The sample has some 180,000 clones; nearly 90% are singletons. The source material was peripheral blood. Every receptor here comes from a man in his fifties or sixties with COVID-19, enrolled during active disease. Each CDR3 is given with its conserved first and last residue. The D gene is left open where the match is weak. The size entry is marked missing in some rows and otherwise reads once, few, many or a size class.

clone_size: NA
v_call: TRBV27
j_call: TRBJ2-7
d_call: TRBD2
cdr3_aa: CASSFQRGGYEQYF

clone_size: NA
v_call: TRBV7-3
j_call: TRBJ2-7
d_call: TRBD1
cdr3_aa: CASSLRGQGTYEQYF

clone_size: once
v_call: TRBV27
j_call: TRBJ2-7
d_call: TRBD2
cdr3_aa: CASGTSGGLYEQYF

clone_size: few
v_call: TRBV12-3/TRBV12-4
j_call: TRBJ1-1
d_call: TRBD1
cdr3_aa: CASSLPQGAAFF

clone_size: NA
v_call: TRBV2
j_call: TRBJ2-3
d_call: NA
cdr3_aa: CASKKETVGPRADTQYF

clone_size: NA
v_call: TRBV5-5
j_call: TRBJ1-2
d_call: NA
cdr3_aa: CASSLAAGRTGNYGYTF

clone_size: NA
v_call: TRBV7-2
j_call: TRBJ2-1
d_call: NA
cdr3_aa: CASSHTRPLAVEQFF

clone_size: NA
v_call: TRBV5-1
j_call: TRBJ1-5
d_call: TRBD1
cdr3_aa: CASSVGQGEQPQHF

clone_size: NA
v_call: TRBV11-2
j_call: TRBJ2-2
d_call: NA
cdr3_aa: CASSHRTDYTGELFF

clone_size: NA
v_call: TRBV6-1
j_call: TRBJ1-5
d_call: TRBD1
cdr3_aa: CASSEAVWDSNNQPQHF

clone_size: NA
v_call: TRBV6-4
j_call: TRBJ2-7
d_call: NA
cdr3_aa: CARRGYEQYF

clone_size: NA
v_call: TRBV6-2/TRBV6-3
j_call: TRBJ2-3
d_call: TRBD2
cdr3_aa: CASSQIWLAGTDTQYF

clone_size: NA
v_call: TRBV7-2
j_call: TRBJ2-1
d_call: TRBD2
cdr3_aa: CASSKTSGGNNEQFF

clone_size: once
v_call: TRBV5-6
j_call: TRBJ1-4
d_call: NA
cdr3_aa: CASSLAGQGRATNEKLFF

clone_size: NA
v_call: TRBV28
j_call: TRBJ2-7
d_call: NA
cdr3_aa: CASSTPRYEQYF

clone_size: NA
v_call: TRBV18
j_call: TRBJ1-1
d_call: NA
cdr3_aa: CASSPEGRVNTEAFF

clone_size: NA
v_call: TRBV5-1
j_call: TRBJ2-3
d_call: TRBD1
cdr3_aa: CASSLEGRKGATDTQYF

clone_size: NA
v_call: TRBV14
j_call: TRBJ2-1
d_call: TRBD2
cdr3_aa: CASSRGTSGLYNEQFF

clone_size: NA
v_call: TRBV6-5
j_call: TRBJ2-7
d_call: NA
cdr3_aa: CASKWQGSYEQYF

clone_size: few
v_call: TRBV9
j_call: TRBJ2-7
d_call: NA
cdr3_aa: CASSVSPGYEQYF

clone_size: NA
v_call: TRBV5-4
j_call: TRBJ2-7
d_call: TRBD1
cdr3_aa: CASRSGTGVYEQYF

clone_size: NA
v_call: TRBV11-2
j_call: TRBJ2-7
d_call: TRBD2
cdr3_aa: CASSSPLGGVSYEQYF

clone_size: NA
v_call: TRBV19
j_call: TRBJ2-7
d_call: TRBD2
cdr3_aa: CASRAGTSGYEQYF

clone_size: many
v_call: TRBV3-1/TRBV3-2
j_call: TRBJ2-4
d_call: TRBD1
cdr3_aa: CASSQVGVQGARAKNIQYF

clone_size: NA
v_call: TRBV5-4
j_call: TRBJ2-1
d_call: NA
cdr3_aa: CASSFGGSGSYNEQFF

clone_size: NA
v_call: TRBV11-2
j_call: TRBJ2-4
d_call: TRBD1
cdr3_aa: CASSLDHRGPIQYF

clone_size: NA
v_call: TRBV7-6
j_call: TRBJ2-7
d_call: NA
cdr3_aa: CASSPAVLRGSKQYF

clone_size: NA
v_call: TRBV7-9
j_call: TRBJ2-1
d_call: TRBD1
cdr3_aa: CASSVGQEQRPFQNNEQFF

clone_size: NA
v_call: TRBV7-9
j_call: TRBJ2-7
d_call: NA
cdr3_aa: CASSLGAEAYEQYF

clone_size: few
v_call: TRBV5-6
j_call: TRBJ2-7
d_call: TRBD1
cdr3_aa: CASSSGTASYEQYF

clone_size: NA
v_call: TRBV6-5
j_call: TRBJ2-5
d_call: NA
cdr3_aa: CASRPTGYQETQYF

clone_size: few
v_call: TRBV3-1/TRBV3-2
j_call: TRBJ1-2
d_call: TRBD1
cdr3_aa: CASSRDRDYGYTF

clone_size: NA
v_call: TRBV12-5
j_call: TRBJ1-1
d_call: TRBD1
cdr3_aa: CASGLAPPGQGFTEAFF

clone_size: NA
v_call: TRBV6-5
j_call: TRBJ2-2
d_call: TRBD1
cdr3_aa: CASSSSTGGSTGELFF

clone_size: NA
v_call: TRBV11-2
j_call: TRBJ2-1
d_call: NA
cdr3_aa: CASSETSSYNEQFF

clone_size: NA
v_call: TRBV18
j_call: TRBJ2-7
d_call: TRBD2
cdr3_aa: CASSPRVASGRYEQYF

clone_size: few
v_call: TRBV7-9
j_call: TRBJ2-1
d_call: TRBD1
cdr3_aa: CASSLGRQGVGRNNEQFF

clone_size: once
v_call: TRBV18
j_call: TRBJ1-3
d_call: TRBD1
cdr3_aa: CASSPTGQGVSGNTIYF

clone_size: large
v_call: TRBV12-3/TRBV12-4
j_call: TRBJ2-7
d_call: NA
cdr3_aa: CASSLDTYEQYF

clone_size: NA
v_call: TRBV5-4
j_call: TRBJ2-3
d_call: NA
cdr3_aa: CASSPGITTDTQYF

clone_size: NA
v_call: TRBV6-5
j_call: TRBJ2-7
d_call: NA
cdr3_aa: CASTLGGGSPYEQYF

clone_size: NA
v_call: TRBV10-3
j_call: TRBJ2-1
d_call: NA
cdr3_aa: CAISAGTPIEQFF

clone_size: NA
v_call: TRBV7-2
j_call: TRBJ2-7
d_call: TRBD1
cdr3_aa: CASSLVGGPNLYEQYF

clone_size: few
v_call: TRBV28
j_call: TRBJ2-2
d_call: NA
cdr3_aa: CASKGANTGELFF

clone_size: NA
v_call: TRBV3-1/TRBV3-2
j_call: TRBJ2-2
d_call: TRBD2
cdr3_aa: CASSGPGLAGGGGTGELFF

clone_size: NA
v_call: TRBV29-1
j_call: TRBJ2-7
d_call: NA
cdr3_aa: CSVVFNSYEQYF

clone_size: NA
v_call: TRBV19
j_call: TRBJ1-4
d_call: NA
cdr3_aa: CASSPSRGEKLFF

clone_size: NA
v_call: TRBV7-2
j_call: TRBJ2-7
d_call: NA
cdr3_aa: CASSSGGDSGKGEQYF

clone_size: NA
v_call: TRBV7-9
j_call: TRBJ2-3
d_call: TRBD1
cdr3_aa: CATKRGQGTDTQYF

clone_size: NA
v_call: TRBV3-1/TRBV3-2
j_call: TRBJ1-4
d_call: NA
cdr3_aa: CASSSSAVGEKLFF

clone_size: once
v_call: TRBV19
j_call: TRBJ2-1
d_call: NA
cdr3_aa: CASSIIPGRGLHNEQFF

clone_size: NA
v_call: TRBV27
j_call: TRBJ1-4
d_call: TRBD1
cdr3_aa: CASSFLVGGQAKLFF

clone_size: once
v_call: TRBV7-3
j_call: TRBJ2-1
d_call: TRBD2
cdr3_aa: CASSPGTSYNEQFF

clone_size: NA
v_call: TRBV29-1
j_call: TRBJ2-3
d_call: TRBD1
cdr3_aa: CSVELGQGTDTQYF